Listed here is a single T cell receptor (beta chain). What it binds is not known. The record originates from a study of T-cell memory formation after mild COVID-19. Study information: TCR clusters largely stayed donor specific.

MiXCR was run by TCRdb on the 5' RACE reads, yielding one entry per CDR3 protein. The sample records 110,000 or so distinct CDR3 sequences, about a fifth being singletons. General study points: Whereas later expanders leaned CD4+, clones contracting day 15 to 85 showed a balanced CD4/CD8 makeup. Some clones that responded were present in memory (sampled pre-infection), which suggests cross-reactive memory joined.

Trimming pared 5 bases from V and 7 bases from J, leaving 21 bases between. The CDR3 spans 15 residues. In germline, CDR1 is SGDLS, CDR2 YYNGEE. The chain employs TRBV9 and TRBJ1-2; D is perhaps TRBD1 (5 bases). Material: PBMCs or a T cell subset sorted from them (not recorded which). This TCR came from a man aged 18 to 29 who had mild COVID-19 (a few samples of this study predate the infection). Cell type and time point are not known. The CDR3 region is CASSSTVQGSGGYTF. In DNA form, the CDR3 reads TGTGCCAGCAGTTCTACCGTGCAGGGAAGTGGTGGCTACACCTTC.